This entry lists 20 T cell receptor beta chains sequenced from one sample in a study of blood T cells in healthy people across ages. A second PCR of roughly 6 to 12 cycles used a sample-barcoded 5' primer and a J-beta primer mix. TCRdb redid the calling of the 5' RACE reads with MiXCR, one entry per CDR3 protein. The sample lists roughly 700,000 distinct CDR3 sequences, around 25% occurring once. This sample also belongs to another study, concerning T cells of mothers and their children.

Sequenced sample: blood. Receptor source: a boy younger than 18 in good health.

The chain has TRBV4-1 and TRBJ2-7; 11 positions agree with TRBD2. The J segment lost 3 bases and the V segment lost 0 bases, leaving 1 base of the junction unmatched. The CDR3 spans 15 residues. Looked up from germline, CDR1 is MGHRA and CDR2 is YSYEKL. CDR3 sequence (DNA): TGCGCCAGCAGCCAAGAACTAGCGGGAGTCTACGAGCAGTACTTC. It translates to CASSQELAGVYEQYF.

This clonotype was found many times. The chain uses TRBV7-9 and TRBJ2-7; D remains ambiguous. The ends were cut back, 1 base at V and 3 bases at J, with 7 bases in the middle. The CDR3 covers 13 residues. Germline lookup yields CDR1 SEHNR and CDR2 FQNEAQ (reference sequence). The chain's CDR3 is CASSLGSFYEQYF. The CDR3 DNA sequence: TGTGCCAGCAGCTTAGGCTCATTCTACGAGCAGTACTTC.

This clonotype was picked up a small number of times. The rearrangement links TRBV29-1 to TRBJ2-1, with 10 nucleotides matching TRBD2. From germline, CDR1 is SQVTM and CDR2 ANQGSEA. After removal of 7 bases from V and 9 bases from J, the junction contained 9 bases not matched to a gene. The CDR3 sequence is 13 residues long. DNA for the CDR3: TGCAGCGCTCTAGCGGGAGACAATACTGAGCAGTTCTTC. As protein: CSALAGDNTEQFF.

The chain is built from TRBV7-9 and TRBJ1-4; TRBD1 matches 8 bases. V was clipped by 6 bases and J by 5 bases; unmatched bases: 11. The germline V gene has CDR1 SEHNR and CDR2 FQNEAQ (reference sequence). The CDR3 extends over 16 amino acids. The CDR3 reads CASRRDRIAPNEKLFF. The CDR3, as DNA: TGTGCCAGCAGACGGGACAGGATTGCTCCGAATGAAAAACTGTTTTTT.

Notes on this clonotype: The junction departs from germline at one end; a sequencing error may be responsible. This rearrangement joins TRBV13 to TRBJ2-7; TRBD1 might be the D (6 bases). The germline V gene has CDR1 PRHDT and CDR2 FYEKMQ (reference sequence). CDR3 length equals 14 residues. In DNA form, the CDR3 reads TGTGCCAGCAGCCCAGGACAGAATTCCTACAAGCAGTACTTC. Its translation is CASSPGQNSYKQYF.

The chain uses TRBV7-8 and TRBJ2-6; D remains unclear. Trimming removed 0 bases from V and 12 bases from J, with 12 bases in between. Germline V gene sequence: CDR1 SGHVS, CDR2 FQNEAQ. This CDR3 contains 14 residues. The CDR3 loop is CASSLAWQVPVLTF. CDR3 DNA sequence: TGTGCCAGCAGCTTAGCGTGGCAGGTACCCGTCCTGACTTTC.

In nucleotides, the CDR3 is TGCAGTGCCGCCTACGGGGCGGGGGGGCCTGGAGATACGCAGTATTTT. The encoded protein is CSAAYGAGGPGDTQYF. This sequence joins TRBV20-1 and TRBJ2-3; 9 nucleotides agree with TRBD2. CDR3 length equals 16 residues. Germline CDR1 DFQATT, CDR2 SNEGSKA (reference sequence). Trimming removed 6 bases from V and 5 bases from J; junction bases left unmatched: 15.

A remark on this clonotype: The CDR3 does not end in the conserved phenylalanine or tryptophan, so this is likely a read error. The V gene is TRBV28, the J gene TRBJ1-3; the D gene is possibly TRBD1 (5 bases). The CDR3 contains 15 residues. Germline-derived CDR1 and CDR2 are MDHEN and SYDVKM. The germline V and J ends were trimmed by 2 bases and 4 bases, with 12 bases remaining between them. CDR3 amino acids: CASSLVGGYGNTIYS. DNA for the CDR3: TGTGCCAGCAGTTTAGTGGGGGGGTACGGAAACACCATATATTCT.

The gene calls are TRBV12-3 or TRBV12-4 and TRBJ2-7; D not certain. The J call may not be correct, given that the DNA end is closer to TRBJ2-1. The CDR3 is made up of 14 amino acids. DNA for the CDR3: TGTGCCAGCAGTTTGTGGCAGGCTGACAATGAGCAGTTCTTC. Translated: CASSLWQADNEQFF.

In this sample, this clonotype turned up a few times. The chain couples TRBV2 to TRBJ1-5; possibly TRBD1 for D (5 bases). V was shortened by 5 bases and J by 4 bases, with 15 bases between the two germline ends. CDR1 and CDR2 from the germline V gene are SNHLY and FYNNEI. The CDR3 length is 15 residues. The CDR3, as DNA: TGTGCCAGCAGTAAGCCGGGACTCATTAATCAGCCCCAGCATTTT. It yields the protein CASSKPGLINQPQHF.

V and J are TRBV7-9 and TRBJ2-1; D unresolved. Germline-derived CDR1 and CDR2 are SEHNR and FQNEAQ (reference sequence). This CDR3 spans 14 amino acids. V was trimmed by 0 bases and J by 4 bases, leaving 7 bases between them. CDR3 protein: CASSLAAPYNEQFF. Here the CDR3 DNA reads TGTGCCAGCAGCTTAGCAGCACCTTACAATGAGCAGTTCTTC.

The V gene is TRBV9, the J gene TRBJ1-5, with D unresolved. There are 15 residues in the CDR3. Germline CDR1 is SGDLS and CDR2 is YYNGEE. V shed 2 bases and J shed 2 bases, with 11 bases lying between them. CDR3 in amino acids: CASSVGEGRNQPQHF. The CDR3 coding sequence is TGTGCCAGCAGCGTGGGTGAGGGCCGCAATCAGCCCCAGCATTTT.

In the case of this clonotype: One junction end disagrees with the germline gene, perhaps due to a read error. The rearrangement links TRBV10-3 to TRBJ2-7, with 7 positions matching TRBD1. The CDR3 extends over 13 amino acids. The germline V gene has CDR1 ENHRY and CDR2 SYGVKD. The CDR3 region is CTIRGTFDDEQYF. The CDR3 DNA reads TGTACCATCAGGGGGACATTCGACGACGAGCAGTACTTC.

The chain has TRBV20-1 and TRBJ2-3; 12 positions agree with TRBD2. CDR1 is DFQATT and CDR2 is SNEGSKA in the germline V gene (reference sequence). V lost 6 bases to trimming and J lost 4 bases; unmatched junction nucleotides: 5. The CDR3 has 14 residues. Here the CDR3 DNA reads TGCAGTGCGATGACTAGCGGGAGATCAGATACGCAGTATTTT. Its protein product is CSAMTSGRSDTQYF.

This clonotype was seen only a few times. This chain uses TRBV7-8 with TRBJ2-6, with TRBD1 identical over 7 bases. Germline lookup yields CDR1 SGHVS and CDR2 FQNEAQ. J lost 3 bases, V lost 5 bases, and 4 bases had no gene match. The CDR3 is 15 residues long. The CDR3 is CASSEGAYGANVLTF. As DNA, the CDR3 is TGTGCCAGCAGCGAGGGGGCGTATGGGGCCAACGTCCTGACTTTC.

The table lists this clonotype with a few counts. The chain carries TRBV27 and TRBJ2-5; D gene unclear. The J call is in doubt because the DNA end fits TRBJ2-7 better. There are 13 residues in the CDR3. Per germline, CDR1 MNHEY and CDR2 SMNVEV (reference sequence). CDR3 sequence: CASRPGQNYEQYF. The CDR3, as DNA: TGTGCCAGCAGACCGGGTCAAAACTACGAGCAGTACTTC.

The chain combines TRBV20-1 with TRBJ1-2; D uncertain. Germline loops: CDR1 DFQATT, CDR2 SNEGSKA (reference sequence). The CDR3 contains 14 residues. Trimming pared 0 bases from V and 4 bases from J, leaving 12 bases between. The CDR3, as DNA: TGCAGTGCTAGAGACACCCGAGGGCTCTATGGCTACACCTTC. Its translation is CSARDTRGLYGYTF.

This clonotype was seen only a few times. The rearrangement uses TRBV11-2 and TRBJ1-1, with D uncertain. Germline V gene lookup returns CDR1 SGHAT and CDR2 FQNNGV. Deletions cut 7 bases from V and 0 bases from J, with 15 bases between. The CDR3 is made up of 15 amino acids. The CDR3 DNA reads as TGTGCCAGCACTTGGGCCTTTACCATGAACACTGAAGCTTTCTTT. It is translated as CASTWAFTMNTEAFF.

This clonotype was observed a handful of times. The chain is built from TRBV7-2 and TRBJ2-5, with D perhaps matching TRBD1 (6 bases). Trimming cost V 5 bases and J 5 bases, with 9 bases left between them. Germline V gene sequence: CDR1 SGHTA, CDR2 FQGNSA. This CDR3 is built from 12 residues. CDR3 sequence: CASSTGMETQYF. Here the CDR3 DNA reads TGTGCCAGCAGCACAGGGATGGAGACCCAGTACTTC. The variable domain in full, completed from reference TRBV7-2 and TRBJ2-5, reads GAGVSQSPSNKVTEKGKDVELRCDPISGHTALYWYRQSLGQGLEFLIYFQGNSAPDKSGLPSDRFSAERTGGSVSTLTIQRTQQEDSAVYLCASSTGMETQYFGPGTRLLVL.

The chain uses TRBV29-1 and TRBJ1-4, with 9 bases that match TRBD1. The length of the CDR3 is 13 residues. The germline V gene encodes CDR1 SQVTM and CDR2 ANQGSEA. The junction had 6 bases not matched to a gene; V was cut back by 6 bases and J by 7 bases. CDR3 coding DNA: TGCAGCGTGGCGACAGGGGGGTCTGAAAAACTGTTTTTT. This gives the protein CSVATGGSEKLFF.